The 29 T cell receptor beta chains below all came from one sample that was sequenced in a study of OX40 agonist ivuxolimab in advanced cancers. Repertoires were generated with immunoSEQ multiplex PCR, while TCRdb's copy carries only in-frame clones and drops some. Here the sample spans under 20,000 clones, about 83% being singletons. The sample consisted of CD4+ or CD8+ T cells sorted from blood, taken in a trial of the OX40 agonist ivuxolimab. All receptors derive from an adult with an advanced solid tumor such as melanoma, head and neck, liver or kidney cancer.

The chain uses TRBV7-9 and TRBJ1-1; D not certain. The CDR3 has 15 residues. Germline V gives CDR1 SEHNR, CDR2 FQNEAQ (reference sequence). V was pared by 4 bases and J by 6 bases, with 18 bases between. This chain's CDR3 is CASSSVGSAWAEAFF. CDR3 nucleotides: TGTGCCAGCAGCTCCGTTGGCAGCGCGTGGGCTGAAGCTTTCTTT.

The J gene is TRBJ2-7, the V gene TRBV14; D is undetermined. Between the trimmed V and J ends, which lost 1 base and 3 bases, there was a span of 7 bases. The germline V gene encodes CDR1 SGHDN and CDR2 FVKESK. The CDR3 has 13 amino acids. This CDR3 is CASSQVPYYEQYF. In nucleotides, the CDR3 is TGTGCCAGCAGCCAAGTCCCTTACTACGAGCAGTACTTC.

The chain joins TRBV19 to TRBJ2-3, with a possible D match to TRBD2 (5 bases). The CDR3 runs to 15 residues. V shed 11 bases and J shed 9 bases, with 27 bases lying between them. Germline CDR1 and CDR2: LNHDA and SQIVND (reference sequence). The chain's CDR3 is CASVEEHSSTRTQYF. The CDR3 nucleotides are TGTGCCTCAGTAGAGGAACATTCTAGCACACGGACGCAGTATTTT.

This CDR3 reads CASSSGQGAVSRNEQFF. CDR3 DNA: TGTGCCAGCAGCTCTGGGCAGGGGGCAGTTTCCCGAAATGAGCAGTTCTTC. The gene calls are TRBV7-8 and TRBJ2-1, with TRBD1 matching over 8 bases. The CDR3 contains 17 residues. Germline loops: CDR1 SGHVS, CDR2 FQNEAQ. The V and J ends lost 4 bases and 7 bases, in that order; junction bases with no gene match: 15.

V usage is TRBV27 and J usage is TRBJ1-1, with TRBD1 identical over 12 bases. With 5 bases clipped from V and 6 bases from J, the junction kept 4 bases outside the gene matches. From germline, CDR1 is MNHEY and CDR2 SMNVEV (reference sequence). This CDR3 spans 14 amino acids. CDR3 bases: TGTGCCAGCAGTCCGGGACAGGGGGCTGCTGAAGCTTTCTTT. Amino acid sequence: CASSPGQGAAEAFF.

The rearrangement uses TRBV28 and TRBJ1-3; no clear D. The germline V gene encodes CDR1 MDHEN and CDR2 SYDVKM. CDR3 length equals 15 residues. V was trimmed by 7 bases and J by 0 bases, leaving 13 bases between them. CDR3 protein: CASTPHLDSGNTIYF. CDR3 DNA: TGTGCCAGCACTCCCCACCTTGACTCTGGAAACACCATATATTTT.

The chain uses TRBV7-3 and TRBJ1-1; 7 nucleotides align to TRBD1. Germline V gives CDR1 SGHTA, CDR2 FQGTGA. The CDR3 spans 14 residues. V shed 5 bases, J shed 2 bases, and the junction held 5 bases outside the gene matches. CDR3 sequence reads: CASSLTGFNTEAFF. For the CDR3, the DNA is TGTGCCAGCAGCCTGACAGGGTTTAACACTGAAGCTTTCTTT. Drawing the rest from reference TRBV7-3 and TRBJ1-1, the complete variable domain is GAGVSQTPSNKVTEKGKYVELRCDPISGHTALYWYRQSLGQGPEFLIYFQGTGAADDSGLPNDRFFAVRPEGSVSTLKIQRTERGDSAVYLCASSLTGFNTEAFFGQGTRLTVV.

This rearrangement joins TRBV4-3 to TRBJ2-5; 8 bases agree with TRBD2. CDR3 length: 16 amino acids. Germline V CDR1 and CDR2: LGHNA, YSLEER. The V segment lost 1 base and the J segment 5 bases; nucleotides outside the gene matches: 9. CDR3 protein: CASSQGTGLVGETQYF. The CDR3 bases are TGCGCCAGCAGCCAAGGCACGGGACTAGTCGGGGAGACCCAGTACTTC.

This chain uses TRBV19 with TRBJ1-6; no clear D. Trimming shortened V by 3 bases and J by 7 bases, and 4 bases separated the two germline ends. Germline V CDR1 and CDR2: LNHDA, SQIVND (reference sequence). The length of the CDR3 is 12 residues. The CDR3: CASSMGNSPLHF. CDR3 nucleotides: TGTGCCAGTAGTATGGGAAATTCACCCCTCCACTTT. The entire variable domain, with the rest obtained from reference TRBV19 and TRBJ1-6, is as follows: DGGITQSPKYLFRKEGQNVTLSCEQNLNHDAMYWYRQDPGQGLRLIYYSQIVNDFQKGDIAEGYSVSREKKESFPLTVTSAQKNPTAFYLCASSMGNSPLHFGNGTRLTVT.

This chain joins TRBV9 and TRBJ2-2; 7 nucleotides line up with TRBD2. This CDR3 spans 15 amino acids. V dropped 1 base and J dropped 5; count of bases not matched to a gene: 5. The germline V gene encodes CDR1 SGDLS and CDR2 YYNGEE. In DNA, the CDR3 is TGTGCCAGCAGCGTACCCGGGGGGATAACCGGGGAGCTGTTTTTT. Translating it yields CASSVPGGITGELFF.

The rearrangement uses TRBV27 and TRBJ2-1; D is perhaps TRBD1 (5 bases). Germline V gene data show CDR1 as MNHEY and CDR2 as SMNVEV (reference sequence). The CDR3 consists of 12 residues. V lost 5 bases to trimming and J lost 10 bases, with 12 bases between them. The CDR3 coding sequence is TGTGCCAGCAGTCCTGGGGCCATAGAGCAGTTCTTC. As protein: CASSPGAIEQFF.

The chain has TRBV11-2 and TRBJ1-1, with D uncertain. Germline CDR1 reads SGHAT; CDR2 reads FQNNGV. V was shortened by 3 bases and J by 5 bases, with 1 base between the two germline ends. The CDR3 is made up of 10 amino acids. The CDR3 DNA sequence: TGTGCCAGCAGCTTGACTGAAGCTTTCTTT. Amino acid sequence: CASSLTEAFF. Complete variable domain (other parts from reference TRBV11-2 and TRBJ1-1): EAGVAQSPRYKIIEKRQSVAFWCNPISGHATLYWYQQILGQGPKLLIQFQNNGVVDDSQLPKDRFSAERLKGVDSTLKIQPAKLEDSAVYLCASSLTEAFFGQGTRLTVV.

As to this clone: The same CDR3 is also encoded by other DNA sequences in this sample. The chain is built from TRBV29-1 and TRBJ2-7, with TRBD2 matching over 8 bases. Losses at the gene ends were 4 bases for V and 7 bases for J; bases not matched to a gene: 9. Germline values: CDR1 SQVTM, CDR2 ANQGSEA. The CDR3 totals 13 residues. CDR3: CSVGGAGAGEQYF. In nucleotides, the CDR3 is TGCAGCGTTGGTGGAGCGGGGGCGGGGGAGCAGTACTTC.

The CDR3 sequence is CASSPSAGGGNEQYF. CDR3 bases: TGTGCCAGCAGCCCATCGGCAGGGGGTGGAAACGAGCAGTACTTC. The rearrangement uses TRBV11-2 and TRBJ2-7; 7 nucleotides line up with TRBD1. Trimming removed 5 bases from V and 5 bases from J; junction bases left unmatched: 12. Germline CDR1 SGHAT, CDR2 FQNNGV. The CDR3 consists of 15 residues.

The gene calls are TRBV7-9 and TRBJ2-1; D gene unclear. Germline CDR1 is SEHNR and CDR2 is FQNEAQ (reference sequence). The CDR3 has 12 amino acids. V was clipped by 5 bases and J by 6 bases, with 8 bases between them. As DNA, the CDR3 is TGTGCCAGCAGCGGCACTTCCAATGAGCAGTTCTTC. Its protein product is CASSGTSNEQFF.

CDR3 bases: TGTGCCAGCAGCGTAGGCGTGGGAGGGTGGGAGCAGTACTTC. It codes for CASSVGVGGWEQYF. This chain connects TRBV9 to TRBJ2-7, with 7 positions matching TRBD2. The CDR3 covers 14 residues. Germline CDR1 is SGDLS and CDR2 is YYNGEE. After removal of 0 bases from V and 7 bases from J, the junction contained 7 bases not matched to a gene. The variable domain in full, with the rest retrieved from reference TRBV9 and TRBJ2-7, is DSGVTQTPKHLITATGQRVTLRCSPRSGDLSVYWYQQSLDQGLQFLIQYYNGEERAKGNILERFSAQQFPDLHSELNLSSLELGDSALYFCASSVGVGGWEQYFGPGTRLTVT.

The gene calls are TRBV4-1 and TRBJ1-5; TRBD1 is a possible D gene (5 bases). The CDR3 consists of 15 residues. Germline assignment: CDR1 MGHRA and CDR2 YSYEKL. Trimming stripped 3 bases from V and 3 bases from J, with 12 bases between. DNA for the CDR3: TGCGCCAGCAGCCACCTAGGGGCACCCAATCAGCCCCAGCATTTT. Protein sequence: CASSHLGAPNQPQHF.

The chain joins TRBV14 to TRBJ1-4; D unclear. CDR3 length equals 15 residues. Trimming took off 4 bases at V and 7 bases at J, with 16 bases between the two ends. Germline values: CDR1 SGHDN, CDR2 FVKESK. The CDR3 spells CASSPALGNPEKLFF. In DNA form, the CDR3 reads TGTGCCAGCAGCCCTGCCCTTGGCAACCCTGAAAAACTGTTTTTT.

The V and J genes are TRBV9 and TRBJ2-7, with no clear D. V was cut by 4 bases and J by 5 bases, with 16 bases left in between. Germline CDR1 is SGDLS and CDR2 is YYNGEE. CDR3 length equals 14 residues. The CDR3 DNA reads TGTGCCAGCAGCCCCCGGATGGACCCCGACGAGCAGTACTTC. It yields the protein CASSPRMDPDEQYF.

V gene TRBV7-9 combines with J gene TRBJ2-2, with D possibly matching TRBD1 (6 bases). The CDR3 totals 17 residues. Trimming left V 5 bases short and J 3 bases short, with 19 bases between. Germline values: CDR1 SEHNR, CDR2 FQNEAQ (reference sequence). The CDR3 sequence is CASSPQWVGGDTGELFF. Written as DNA, the CDR3 is TGTGCCAGCAGCCCCCAGTGGGTAGGGGGTGACACCGGGGAGCTGTTTTTT.

The gene calls are TRBV7-9 and TRBJ1-2, with 9 bases matching TRBD1. CDR3 length equals 15 residues. Germline CDR1 SEHNR, CDR2 FQNEAQ (reference sequence). With V trimmed by 6 bases and J by 3 bases, 8 bases remained unmatched. The CDR3 DNA reads as TGTGCCAGCAGACCCACCCGACAGGGGGACTATGGCTACACCTTC. Its translation: CASRPTRQGDYGYTF.

This clone was picked up one time. This chain links TRBV4-1 with TRBJ1-1; D possibly corresponds to TRBD1 (5 bases). The V gene's germline CDR1 is MGHRA and CDR2 YSYEKL. V was trimmed by 5 bases and J by 3 bases, leaving 10 bases between them. This CDR3 comprises 13 residues. Written as DNA, the CDR3 is TGCGCCAGCAGCAGAGGGGATGACACTGAAGCTTTCTTT. Protein sequence: CASSRGDDTEAFF.

Comment on this clone: A read error is likely here: a far larger clone is one base away. The chain carries TRBV9 and TRBJ2-7, with TRBD1 matching over 8 bases. The V gene end was trimmed by 2 bases and the J gene end by 3 bases; junction bases not matched to a gene: 4. This CDR3 comprises 14 residues. CDR1 and CDR2 from the germline V gene are SGDLS and YYNGEE. This CDR3 reads CASSVSGGGYEQYF. The CDR3 DNA sequence: TGTGCCAGCAGCGTTTCAGGGGGCGGCTACGAGCAGTACTTC.

This clone has a single count. V is TRBV29-1 and J is TRBJ2-5; unclear D gene. Germline CDR1 and CDR2: SQVTM and ANQGSEA. This CDR3 region has 11 residues. Deletions cut 5 bases from V and 7 bases from J, with 11 bases between. The CDR3 coding sequence is TGCAGCGTTTTGAAGAGCGCGACCCAGTACTTC. This codes for CSVLKSATQYF.

The rearrangement links TRBV27 to TRBJ1-6; D is uncertain. Trimming took 6 bases from V and 4 from J, leaving 13 bases between them. The length of the CDR3 is 15 residues. CDR1 MNHEY and CDR2 SMNVEV come from the germline V gene (reference sequence). Here the CDR3 DNA reads TGTGCCAGCAGCGCGGCGGCAGGATATAATTCACCCCTCCACTTT. Amino acids: CASSAAAGYNSPLHF.

In its sample, this clone was seen once. The chain is built from TRBV14 and TRBJ2-2; D is uncertain. The germline gives CDR1 SGHDN, CDR2 FVKESK. V was cut by 1 base and J by 7 bases, with 10 bases left in between. CDR3 length equals 14 residues. As DNA, the CDR3 is TGTGCCAGCAGCCAAGGGTTTCTCATCGGGGAGCTGTTTTTT. It codes for CASSQGFLIGELFF.

The chain recombines TRBV7-9 with TRBJ1-3, with D possibly matching TRBD1 (5 bases). In germline, CDR1 is SEHNR, CDR2 FQNEAQ (reference sequence). This CDR3 spans 15 amino acids. Trimming cost V 10 bases and J 0 bases, with 16 bases left between them. CDR3 coding DNA: TGTGCCATCATAGGGGACCTCTCCTCTGGAAACACCATATATTTT. It codes for CAIIGDLSSGNTIYF.

This clone was seen more than once but under ten times. The V gene is TRBV19, the J gene TRBJ1-3, with D unclear. The V gene lost 11 bases and the J gene lost 4 bases, with 27 bases spanning the gap. The germline CDR1 and CDR2 sequences are LNHDA and SQIVND (reference sequence). CDR3 length equals 17 residues. CDR3 bases: TGTGCCGTTCACGAATCTGTCGGGCCCTACCCCGGAAACACCATATATTTT. This translates into CAVHESVGPYPGNTIYF.

The chain uses TRBV10-3 and TRBJ2-5; D perhaps matches TRBD2 (5 bases). Germline assignment: CDR1 ENHRY and CDR2 SYGVKD. The germline V and J ends were trimmed by 1 base and 3 bases, with 9 bases remaining between them. This CDR3 spans 14 amino acids. CDR3 protein: CAISEYGSEETQYF. The CDR3 DNA sequence: TGTGCCATCAGTGAGTATGGGAGTGAAGAGACCCAGTACTTC.